This is a list of T cell receptor beta chains from one sample in a study of CD8 T cells in ankylosing spondylitis. TCRdb analysed the 5' RACE reads with MiXCR anew, one entry per CDR3 protein. Here the sample spans approximately 300,000 distinct CDR3 sequences, about 19% being singletons. The sample was blood, either unsorted or a sorted T cell fraction (not recorded which). All receptors derive from a male donor with ankylosing spondylitis or in good health (not recorded which). Both conserved end residues are part of each CDR3. A D gene is named only where the DNA matches it firmly. Part of the rows lack a size; the others show once, few, many or a class for expanded clones.

D gene	V gene	J gene	clone size	CDR3 DNA	CDR3 protein
TRBD1	TRBV5-1	TRBJ1-2	.	TGCGCCAGCAGCACGGGACAGGGGGCTTCGGGCTACACCTTC	CASSTGQGASGYTF
.	TRBV20-1	TRBJ1-6	few	TGCAGTGCTAGAGACAGGTTCCTAGGCTCCTATAATTCACCCCTCCACTTT	CSARDRFLGSYNSPLHF
.	TRBV5-1	TRBJ2-1	.	TGCGCCAGCAGTCCGACTACTACAGCAGACAATGAGCAGCTCTTC	CASSPTTTADNEQLF
.	TRBV21-1	TRBJ2-2	.	TGTGCCAGCAGCACCGAAGCTCGGGGGATAAAGACCGGGGAGCTGTTTTTT	CASSTEARGIKTGELFF
.	TRBV5-6	TRBJ2-1	.	TGTGCCAGCAGCTCCGTGGATAATGAGCAGTTCTTC	CASSSVDNEQFF
.	TRBV5-1	TRBJ2-5	many	TGCGCCAGCAGCTTGGGTCAGGGAGGTGAGACCCAGTACTTC	CASSLGQGGETQYF
.	TRBV20-1	TRBJ2-5	few	TGCAGTGCTACCAATCCACGACTTCTGTCCGAGACCCAGTACTTC	CSATNPRLLSETQYF
TRBD2	TRBV7-3	TRBJ2-1	few	TGTGCCAGCAGCCCCAAGGGGGCGAGCGGGAGGCAGGAGCAGTTCTTC	CASSPKGASGRQEQFF
TRBD2	TRBV5-1	TRBJ2-3	many	TGCGCCAGCAGCTGGGGCGGGGGTCCCACAGATACGCAGTATTTT	CASSWGGGPTDTQYF
TRBD1	TRBV5-1	TRBJ2-3	few	TGCGCCAGCAGTAGAGGGGGCAACACAGATACGCAGTATTTT	CASSRGGNTDTQYF
TRBD1	TRBV6-1	TRBJ2-2	.	TGTGCCGCCGGAAACGGGGGACAGGTGCCCGGGGAGCTGTTTTTT	CAAGNGGQVPGELFF
.	TRBV9	TRBJ1-1	many	TGTGCCAGCAGCGTAGGACCTAGGGGCACCGAAGCTTTCTTT	CASSVGPRGTEAFF
TRBD1	TRBV20-1	TRBJ2-3	.	TGCAGTAGACAGGGGGCGAGCACAGATACGCAGTATTTT	CSRQGASTDTQYF
TRBD1	TRBV20-1	TRBJ1-2	.	TGCAGTGCCTTGACAGGGGGAGGCTACACCTTC	CSALTGGGYTF